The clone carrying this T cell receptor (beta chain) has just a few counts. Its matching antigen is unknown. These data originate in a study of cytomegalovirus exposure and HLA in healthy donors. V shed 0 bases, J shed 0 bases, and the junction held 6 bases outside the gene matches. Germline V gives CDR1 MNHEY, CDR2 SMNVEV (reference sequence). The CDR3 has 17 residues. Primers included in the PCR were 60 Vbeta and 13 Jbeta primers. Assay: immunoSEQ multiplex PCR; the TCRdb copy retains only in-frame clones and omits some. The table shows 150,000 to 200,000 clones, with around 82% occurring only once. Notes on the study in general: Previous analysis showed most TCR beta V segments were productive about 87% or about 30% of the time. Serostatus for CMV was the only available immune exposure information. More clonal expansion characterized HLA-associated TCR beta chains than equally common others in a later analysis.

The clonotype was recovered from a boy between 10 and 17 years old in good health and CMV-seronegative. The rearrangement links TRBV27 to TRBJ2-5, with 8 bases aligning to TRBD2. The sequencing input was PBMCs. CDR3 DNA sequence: TGTGCCAGCAGTTTATCGGTTAGCGGGGTGTACCAAGAGACCCAGTACTTC. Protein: CASSLSVSGVYQETQYF.